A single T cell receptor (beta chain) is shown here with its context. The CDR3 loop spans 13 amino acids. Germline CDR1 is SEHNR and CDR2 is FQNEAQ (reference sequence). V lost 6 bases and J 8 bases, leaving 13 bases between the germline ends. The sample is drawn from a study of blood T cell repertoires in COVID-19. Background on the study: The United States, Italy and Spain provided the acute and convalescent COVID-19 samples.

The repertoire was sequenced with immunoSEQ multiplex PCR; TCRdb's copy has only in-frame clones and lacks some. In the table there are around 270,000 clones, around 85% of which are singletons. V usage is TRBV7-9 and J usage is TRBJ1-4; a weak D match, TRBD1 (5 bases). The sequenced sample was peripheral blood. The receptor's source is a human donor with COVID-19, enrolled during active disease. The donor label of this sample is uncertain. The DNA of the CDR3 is TGTGCCAGCAGTACCGGGACTAGAGAAAAACTGTTTTTT. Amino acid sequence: CASSTGTREKLFF.